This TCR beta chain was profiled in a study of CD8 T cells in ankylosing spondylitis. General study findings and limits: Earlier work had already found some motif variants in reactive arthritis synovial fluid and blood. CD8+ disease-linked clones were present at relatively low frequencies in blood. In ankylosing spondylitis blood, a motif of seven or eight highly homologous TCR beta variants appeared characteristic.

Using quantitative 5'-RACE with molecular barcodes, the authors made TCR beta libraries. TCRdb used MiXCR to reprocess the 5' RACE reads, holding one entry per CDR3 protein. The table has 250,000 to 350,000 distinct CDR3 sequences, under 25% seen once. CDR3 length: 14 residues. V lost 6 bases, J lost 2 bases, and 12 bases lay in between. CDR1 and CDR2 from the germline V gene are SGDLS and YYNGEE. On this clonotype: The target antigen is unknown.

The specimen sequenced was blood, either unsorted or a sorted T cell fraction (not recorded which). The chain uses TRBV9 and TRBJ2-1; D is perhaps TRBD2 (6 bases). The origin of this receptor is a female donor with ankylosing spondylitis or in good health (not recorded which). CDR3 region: CASTPGLAYNEQFF. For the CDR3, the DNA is TGTGCCAGCACCCCGGGACTGGCCTACAATGAGCAGTTCTTC.